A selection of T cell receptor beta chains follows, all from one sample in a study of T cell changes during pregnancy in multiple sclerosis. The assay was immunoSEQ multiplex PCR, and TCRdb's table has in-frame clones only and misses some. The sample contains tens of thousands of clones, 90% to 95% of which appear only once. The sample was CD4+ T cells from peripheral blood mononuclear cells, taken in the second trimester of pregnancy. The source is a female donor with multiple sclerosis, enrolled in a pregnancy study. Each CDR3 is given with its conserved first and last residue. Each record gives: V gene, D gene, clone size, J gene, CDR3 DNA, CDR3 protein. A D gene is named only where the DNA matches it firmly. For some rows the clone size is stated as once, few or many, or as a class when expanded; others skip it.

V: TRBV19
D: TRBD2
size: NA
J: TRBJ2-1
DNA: TGTGCCAGTAGCCTCATAGCGGGAGGGGGAGATGAGCAGTTCTTC
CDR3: CASSLIAGGGDEQFF

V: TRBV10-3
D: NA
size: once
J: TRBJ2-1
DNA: TGTGCCATCAGTTCAGGGGAGCGATCCGTGTTCTACAATGAGCAGTTCTTC
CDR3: CAISSGERSVFYNEQFF

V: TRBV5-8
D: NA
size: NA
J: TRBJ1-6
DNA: TGTGCCAGCAGCTTGGATGAGTCCCTCCACTTT
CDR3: CASSLDESLHF

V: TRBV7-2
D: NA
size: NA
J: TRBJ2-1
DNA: TGTGCCAGCAGCCTGGGACTCGCTGAGCAGTTCTTC
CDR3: CASSLGLAEQFF

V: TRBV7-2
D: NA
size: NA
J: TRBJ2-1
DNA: TGTGCCAGCAGCTTAGGTGGGGACTTGACGTACAATGAGCAGTTCTTC
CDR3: CASSLGGDLTYNEQFF

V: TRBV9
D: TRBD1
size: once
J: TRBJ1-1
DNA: TGTGCCAGCAGCGGAGCCGGGACAGGGCGAGGAAACACTGAAGCTTTCTTT
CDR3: CASSGAGTGRGNTEAFF

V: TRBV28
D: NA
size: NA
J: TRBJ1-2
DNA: TGTGCCAGCAGTTTTGACGGGAGATATGGCTACACCTTC
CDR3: CASSFDGRYGYTF

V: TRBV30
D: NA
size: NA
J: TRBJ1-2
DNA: TGTGCCTGGAGCACTGAACAGGGCTATGGCTACACCTTC
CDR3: CAWSTEQGYGYTF

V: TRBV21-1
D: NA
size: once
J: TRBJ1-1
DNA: TGTGCCAGCACCCTCGAGGGACAGATGAACACTGAAGCTTTCTTT
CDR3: CASTLEGQMNTEAFF

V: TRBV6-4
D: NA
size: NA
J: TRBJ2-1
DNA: TGTGCCAGCAGTAGCAACGCCTACAATGAGCAGTTCTTC
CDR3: CASSSNAYNEQFF

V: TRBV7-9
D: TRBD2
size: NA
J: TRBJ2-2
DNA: TGTGCCAGCAGCCCTCCGGGACTAGTAAACGTCGGGGAGCTGTTTTTT
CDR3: CASSPPGLVNVGELFF

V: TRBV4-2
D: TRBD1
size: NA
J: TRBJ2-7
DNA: TGTGCCAGCAGCCAAGATATTATTATTCCCGGGACAGGGGGCTACGAGCAGTACTTC
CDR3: CASSQDIIIPGTGGYEQYF

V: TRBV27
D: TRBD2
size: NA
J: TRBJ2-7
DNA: TGTGCCAGCAGCCCCCGATTAAGCGGGGGTTTCGGCGAGCAGTACTTC
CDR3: CASSPRLSGGFGEQYF

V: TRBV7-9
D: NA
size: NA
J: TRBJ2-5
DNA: TGTGCCAGCAGCTTAGGAGATGGGAGAAGGGAGACCCAGTACTTC
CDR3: CASSLGDGRRETQYF

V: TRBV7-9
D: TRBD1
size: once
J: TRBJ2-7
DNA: TGTGCCAGCAGCTTAGTGTGGCAGGGGGCTGTCGAGCAGTACTTC
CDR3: CASSLVWQGAVEQYF

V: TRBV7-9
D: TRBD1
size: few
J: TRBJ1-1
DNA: TGTGCCAGCAGCTTACAGGGGGCAGACACTGAAGCTTTCTTT
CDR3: CASSLQGADTEAFF

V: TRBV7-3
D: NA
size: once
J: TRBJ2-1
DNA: TGTGCCAGCAGCGTGCAGGGTCAGGAGCAGTTCTTC
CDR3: CASSVQGQEQFF

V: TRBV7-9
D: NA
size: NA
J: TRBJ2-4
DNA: TGTGCCAGCAGCTTAGGAAGCGAAAACATTCAGTACTTC
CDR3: CASSLGSENIQYF

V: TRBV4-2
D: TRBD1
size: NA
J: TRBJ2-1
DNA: TGTGCCAGCAGCCAACACCCCGGGACAGGGACCAATGAGCAGTTCTTC
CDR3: CASSQHPGTGTNEQFF

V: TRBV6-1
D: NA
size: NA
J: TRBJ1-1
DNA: TGTGCCAGCAGTGAGGGACATTCGGCGGTGACTGAAGCTTTCTTT
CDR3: CASSEGHSAVTEAFF

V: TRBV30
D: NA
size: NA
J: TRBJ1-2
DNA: TGTGCCTGGCCCCGGGGGGGCGATTATGGCTACACCTTC
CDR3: CAWPRGGDYGYTF

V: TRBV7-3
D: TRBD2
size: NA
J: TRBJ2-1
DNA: TGTGCCAGCAGCTATTACGGGGGGGCGCAGGTCGGTGAGCAGTTCTTC
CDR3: CASSYYGGAQVGEQFF

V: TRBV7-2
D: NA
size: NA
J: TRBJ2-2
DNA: TGTGCCAGCAGCCCACATATGTGGGGGGGGGCCGGGAACACCGGGGAGCTGTTTTTT
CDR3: CASSPHMWGGAGNTGELFF

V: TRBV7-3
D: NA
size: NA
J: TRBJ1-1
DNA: TGTGCCAGCAGCCCCCGGGAGGGCACTGAAGCTTTCTTT
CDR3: CASSPREGTEAFF

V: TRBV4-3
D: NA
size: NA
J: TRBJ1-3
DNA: TGCGCCAGCAGCCATTGGAGTAAACTCAAGGGAAACACCATATATTTT
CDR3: CASSHWSKLKGNTIYF

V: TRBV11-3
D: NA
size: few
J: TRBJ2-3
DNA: TGTGCCAGCAAGTCAGGGTTTGATGATACGCAGTATTTT
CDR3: CASKSGFDDTQYF

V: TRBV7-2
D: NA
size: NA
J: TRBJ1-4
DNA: TGTGCCAGCAGCCGTCCGGGGGGCACTAATGAAAAACTGTTTTTT
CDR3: CASSRPGGTNEKLFF

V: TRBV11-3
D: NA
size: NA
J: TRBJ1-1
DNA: TGTGCCAGCAGCTTAGAGGGGGCGAGTACTGAAGCTTTCTTT
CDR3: CASSLEGASTEAFF

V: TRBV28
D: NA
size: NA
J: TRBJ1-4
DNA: TGTGCCAGCAGTTTCGGGGGGATTAATGAAAAACTGTTTTTT
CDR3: CASSFGGINEKLFF

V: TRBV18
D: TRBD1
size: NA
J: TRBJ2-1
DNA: TGTGCCAGCTCACCCGGGACAGGGGATATCAATGAGCAGTTCTTC
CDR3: CASSPGTGDINEQFF

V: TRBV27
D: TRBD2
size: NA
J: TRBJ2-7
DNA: TGTGCCAGCAGTATTAGCGGGTCAAGCTCCTACGAGCAGTACTTC
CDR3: CASSISGSSSYEQYF

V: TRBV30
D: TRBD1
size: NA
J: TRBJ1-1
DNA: TGTGCCTGGAGTCCAGGGGGGTATACTGAAGCTTTCTTT
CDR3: CAWSPGGYTEAFF

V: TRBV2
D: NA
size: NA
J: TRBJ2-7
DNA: TGTGCCAGCAGGATAGACAGTCAGCACTACGAGCAGTACTTC
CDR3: CASRIDSQHYEQYF

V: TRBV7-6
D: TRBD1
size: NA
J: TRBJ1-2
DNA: TGTGCCAGCAGCGGACAGGGACGGGGCTACACCTTC
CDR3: CASSGQGRGYTF

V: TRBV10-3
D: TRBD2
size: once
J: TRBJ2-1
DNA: TGTGCCACAAAGACTAGCGGGAGCTATGAGCAGTTCTTC
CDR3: CATKTSGSYEQFF

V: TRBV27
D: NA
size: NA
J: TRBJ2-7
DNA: TGTGCCAGCAGTTCCTCCGGGACACCGACCTACGAGCAGTACTTC
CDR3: CASSSSGTPTYEQYF

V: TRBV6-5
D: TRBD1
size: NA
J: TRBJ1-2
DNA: TGTGCCAGCAGGGATCCAGGGGGCGGCGGGGATGGCTACACCTTC
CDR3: CASRDPGGGGDGYTF

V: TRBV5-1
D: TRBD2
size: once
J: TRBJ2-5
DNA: TGCGCCAGCAGCTTGAACGGAGCGGGAGGGCAAGAGACCCAGTACTTC
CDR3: CASSLNGAGGQETQYF

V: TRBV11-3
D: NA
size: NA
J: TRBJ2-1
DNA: TGTGCCAGCAGCTCAGCCCTAGCAAATGAGCAGTTCTTC
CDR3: CASSSALANEQFF

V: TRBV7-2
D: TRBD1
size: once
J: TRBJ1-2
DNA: TGTGCCAGCAGCTTGACAGGGTTTGGTGGCTACACCTTC
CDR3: CASSLTGFGGYTF

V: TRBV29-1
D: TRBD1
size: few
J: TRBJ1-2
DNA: TGCAGCGGTGGCCGACAGGGGAACTATGGCTACACCTTC
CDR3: CSGGRQGNYGYTF

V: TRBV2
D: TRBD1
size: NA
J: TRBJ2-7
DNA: TGTGCCAGCAGCCAACAGGGGAGCGGTCACGAGCAGTACTTC
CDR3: CASSQQGSGHEQYF

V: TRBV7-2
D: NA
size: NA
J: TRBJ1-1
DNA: TGTGCCAGCAGCGCGGACGGGGGCACTGAAGCTTTCTTT
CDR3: CASSADGGTEAFF

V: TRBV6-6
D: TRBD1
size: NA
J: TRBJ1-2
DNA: TGTGCCAGCAGTTACGCGGGACAGGGCAGTGGCTACACCTTC
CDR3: CASSYAGQGSGYTF

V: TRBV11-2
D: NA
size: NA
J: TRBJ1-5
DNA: TGTGCCAGCAGCTTAGGATCGGGGCAGCCCCAGCATTTT
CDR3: CASSLGSGQPQHF

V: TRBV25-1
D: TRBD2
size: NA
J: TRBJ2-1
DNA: TGTGCCAGCAGTGAATCGAGCGGGGTGGTTGATGAGCAGTTCTTC
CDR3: CASSESSGVVDEQFF

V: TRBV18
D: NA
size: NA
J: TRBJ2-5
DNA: TGTGCCAGCTCACCACCGTGGGGAGAAGAGACCCAGTACTTC
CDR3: CASSPPWGEETQYF

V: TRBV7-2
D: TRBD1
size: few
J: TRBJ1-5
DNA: TGTGCCAGCAGCTCCTACGACAGGGGAGTTCAGGCCCAGCATTTT
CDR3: CASSSYDRGVQAQHF

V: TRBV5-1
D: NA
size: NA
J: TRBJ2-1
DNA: TGCGCCAGCAGCTTGGACTCTTTTGCCAATGAGCAGTTCTTC
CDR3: CASSLDSFANEQFF

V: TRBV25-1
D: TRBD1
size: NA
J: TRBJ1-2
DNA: TGTGCCAGCGGACGGACAGGGTCCCATGGCTACACCTTC
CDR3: CASGRTGSHGYTF

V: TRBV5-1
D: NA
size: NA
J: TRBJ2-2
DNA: TGCGCCAGCAGCTTGGGACTAGTCGGCACCGGGGAGCTGTTTTTT
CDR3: CASSLGLVGTGELFF

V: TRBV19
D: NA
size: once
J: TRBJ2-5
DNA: TGTGCCAGTAGTAGGGGCAGGGCGGGGGAGACCCAGTACTTC
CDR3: CASSRGRAGETQYF

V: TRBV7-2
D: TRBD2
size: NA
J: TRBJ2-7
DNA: TGTGCCAGCAGCTTGACTAGCGGTTCCTACGAGCAGTACTTC
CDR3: CASSLTSGSYEQYF

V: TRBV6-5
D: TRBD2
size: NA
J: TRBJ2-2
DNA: TGTGCCAGCAGCTCGAGCGGGGGGCACACCGGGGAGCTGTTTTTT
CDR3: CASSSSGGHTGELFF